The present entry profiles one TCR beta chain with its context. Germline loops: CDR1 KGHSH, CDR2 LQKENI. Trimming removed 2 bases from V and 8 bases from J, with 7 bases in between. The CDR3 extends over 13 amino acids. The source of the sample is a study of T cells in Graves' hyperthyroidism and ophthalmopathy. TCR beta CDR3 regions were amplified from RNA transcripts. In the first-round RT-PCR of the TCR CDR3, the HTBI primer set was used. TCRdb fed the multiplex PCR reads into MiXCR, producing one record per CDR3 protein. The data show more than 500,000 distinct CDR3 sequences, with roughly a sixth seen just once and 25% to 30% held by the top ten.

What was sequenced was blood. V is TRBV18 and J is TRBJ1-6; no reliable D call. The receptor was derived from a woman younger than 45 with Graves' ophthalmopathy. The CDR3 is CASSPSVDSPLHF. CDR3 DNA: TGTGCCAGCTCACCATCCGTAGATTCACCCCTCCACTTT.